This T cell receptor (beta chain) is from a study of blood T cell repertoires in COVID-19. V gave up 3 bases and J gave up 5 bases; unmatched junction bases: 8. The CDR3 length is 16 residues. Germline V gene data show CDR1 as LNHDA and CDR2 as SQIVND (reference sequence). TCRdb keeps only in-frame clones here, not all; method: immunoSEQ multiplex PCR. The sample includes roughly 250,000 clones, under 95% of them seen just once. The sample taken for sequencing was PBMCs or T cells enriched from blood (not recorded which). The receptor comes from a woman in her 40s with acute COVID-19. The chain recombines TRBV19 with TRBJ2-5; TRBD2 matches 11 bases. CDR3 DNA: TGTGCCAGTAGTATCTCTAGCGGGGGGATTAAGGAGACCCAGTACTTC. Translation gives CASSISSGGIKETQYF.